A single sample is the source of the 20 T cell receptor beta chains below, sequenced in a study of memory CD4+ T cells and cytomegalovirus serostatus (dated by TCRdb to the late 2010s). Receptor libraries were prepared by the immunoSEQ multiplex PCR assay. TCRdb re-hosts the immuneACCESS table, in-frame sequences only. Its copies lack some clones; in the studies checked, an unresolved V gene accounts for under half of them, and the cause for the rest is not known. Here the sample has about 82,000 clones; more than 70% occur a single time. The leading ten clones occupy roughly 0.79% of the sample. A FACSAria II was used to sort memory CD4+ T cells, defined as single viable CD3+CD4+CD8-CD45RO+ cells. The sequencing sample was made of memory CD4+ T cells from blood. Receptors were obtained from an adult in good health and CMV-seronegative.

The chain carries TRBV15 and TRBJ1-4, with D perhaps matching TRBD1 (6 bases). The germline V gene has CDR1 LNHNV and CDR2 YYDKDF (reference sequence). The CDR3 is made up of 14 amino acids. V lost 9 bases and J 5 bases, leaving 16 bases between the germline ends. CDR3 in DNA: TGTGCCACGGGCGGGGGGCCCTCCAATGAAAAACTGTTTTTT. This translates into CATGGGPSNEKLFF.

The genes are TRBV30 and TRBJ1-5, with 7 bases fitting TRBD1. The germline V gene has CDR1 GTSNPN and CDR2 SVGIG (reference sequence). V trimming: 3 bases; J trimming: 0 bases; junction bases outside the gene matches: 5. This CDR3 is built from 15 residues. CDR3 nucleotides: TGTGCCTGGAGCCCGGGACAGTATAGCAATCAGCCCCAGCATTTT. This sequence encodes CAWSPGQYSNQPQHF.

The chain employs TRBV6-4 and TRBJ2-1; D not certain. Germline assignment: CDR1 MRHNA and CDR2 SNTAGT. The V end was cut by 4 bases, the J end by 9 bases, with 13 bases between. The CDR3 length is 13 residues. The CDR3 protein is CASSGEPGSEQFF. The CDR3 nucleotides are TGTGCCAGCAGTGGGGAACCTGGAAGTGAGCAGTTCTTC.

In this sample, this clone turned up a few times. V usage is TRBV5-4 and J usage is TRBJ2-2; D might be TRBD2 (6 bases). The CDR3 has 16 amino acids. Germline-derived CDR1 and CDR2 are SGHNT and YYREEE (reference sequence). Trimming pared 0 bases from V and 4 bases from J, leaving 13 bases between. CDR3 sequence reads: CASSLGGTSRTGELFF. In nucleotides, the CDR3 is TGTGCCAGCAGCTTGGGTGGGACTTCCCGCACCGGGGAGCTGTTTTTT.

The chain links TRBV10-3 to TRBJ1-2, with D tentatively TRBD1 (5 bases). The CDR3 is made up of 13 amino acids. Per the germline V gene, CDR1 is ENHRY and CDR2 is SYGVKD. Trimming took off 9 bases at V and 8 bases at J, with 19 bases between the two ends. The DNA of the CDR3 is TGTGCCATAAGGGGAGGGGACGGGAGCGGCTACACCTTC. It yields the protein CAIRGGDGSGYTF.

The chain joins TRBV5-5 to TRBJ2-7, with D perhaps assigned TRBD1 or TRBD2 (5 bases each). CDR3 length: 14 residues. The V gene lost 4 bases and the J gene lost 2 bases, with 13 bases spanning the gap. Germline CDR1 and CDR2: SGHKS and YYEKEE (reference sequence). CDR3 nucleotide sequence: TGTGCCAGCAGCGAGGGACCGGGCACCTACGAGCAGTACTTC. Its translation: CASSEGPGTYEQYF.

This chain uses TRBV6-1 with TRBJ1-3, with D hard to call. Germline V gene lookup returns CDR1 MNHNS and CDR2 SASEGT. There are 16 residues in the CDR3. Trimming left V 4 bases short and J 0 bases short, with 13 bases between. CDR3 DNA: TGTGCCAGCAGTGCTCTACCCTCTTCCTCTGGAAACACCATATATTTT. Translated: CASSALPSSSGNTIYF.

This clone appeared once. The chain recombines TRBV10-3 with TRBJ2-7; TRBD1 agrees at 7 bases. This CDR3 contains 14 residues. The junction had 9 bases not matched to a gene; V was cut back by 5 bases and J by 5 bases. The germline gives CDR1 ENHRY, CDR2 SYGVKD. The CDR3 is CAISTGTVRNEQYF. The CDR3 DNA reads TGTGCCATCAGTACCGGGACAGTTAGGAACGAGCAGTACTTC.

The chain carries TRBV2 and TRBJ2-1; D possibly matches TRBD1 or TRBD2 (6 bases each). The V end was cut by 4 bases, the J end by 7 bases, with 8 bases between. CDR3 size: 12 residues. Germline assignment: CDR1 SNHLY and CDR2 FYNNEI. The DNA of the CDR3 is TGTGCCAGCAGTGGGAGGGGGAATGAGCAGTTCTTC. It is translated as CASSGRGNEQFF.

The chain is built from TRBV5-4 and TRBJ1-2; a possible D gene is TRBD1 (5 bases). Germline-derived CDR1 and CDR2 are SGHNT and YYREEE (reference sequence). The CDR3 extends over 14 amino acids. The germline V and J ends were trimmed by 0 bases and 5 bases, with 11 bases remaining between them. CDR3 nucleotide sequence: TGTGCCAGCAGCTTGGTAGGACATAGATATGGCTACACCTTC. As protein: CASSLVGHRYGYTF.

This chain joins TRBV11-1 and TRBJ2-5, with TRBD1 matching over 8 bases. This CDR3 is 14 amino acids long. The germline V gene encodes CDR1 SGHAT and CDR2 FQDESV (reference sequence). The V gene end was trimmed by 5 bases and the J gene end by 3 bases; junction bases not matched to a gene: 5. In DNA form, the CDR3 reads TGTGCCAGCAGCCCCCGGACAGGGAAAGAGACCCAGTACTTC. Its protein product is CASSPRTGKETQYF.

J is TRBJ1-1 and V is TRBV7-3; D is possibly TRBD1 (5 bases). Per germline, CDR1 SGHTA and CDR2 FQGTGA. Between the trimmed V and J ends, which lost 5 bases and 1 base, there was a span of 8 bases. The CDR3 covers 13 residues. This CDR3 is CASSTTANTEAFF. In DNA, the CDR3 is TGTGCCAGCAGCACGACAGCGAACACTGAAGCTTTCTTT.

The CDR3 DNA is TGCGCCAGCAGCCAAAATGGAATATCGGCTTCCCGCTACGAGCAGTACTTC. This codes for CASSQNGISASRYEQYF. The chain joins TRBV4-1 to TRBJ2-7, with D uncertain. This CDR3 is built from 17 residues. The germline V gene encodes CDR1 MGHRA and CDR2 YSYEKL. The V end lost 2 bases, the J end lost 3 bases, and 20 bases lay between the germline ends.

The chain uses TRBV19 and TRBJ1-6; a weak D match, TRBD1 (5 bases). The CDR3 has 17 amino acids. Germline V gene lookup returns CDR1 LNHDA and CDR2 SQIVND (reference sequence). With 10 bases removed from V and 7 bases from J, the gap between germline ends came to 26 bases. The CDR3 loop reads CATTKNPGTRGNSPLHF. The CDR3, as DNA: TGTGCCACCACCAAAAACCCCGGGACTAGGGGAAATTCACCCCTCCACTTT.

V usage is TRBV30 and J usage is TRBJ1-3; TRBD1 agrees at 8 bases. This CDR3 has 14 residues. CDR1 and CDR2 from the germline V gene are GTSNPN and SVGIG (reference sequence). V was pared by 6 bases and J by 3 bases, with 7 bases of the junction left unmatched. In nucleotides, the CDR3 is TGTGCCTGTAGTCAGGGGGCTTTTGGAAACACCATATATTTT. Translation gives CACSQGAFGNTIYF.

Note on this clone: Relative to the germline gene, one junction end is altered; a read error may explain this. The chain uses TRBV7-7 and TRBJ2-3; 10 positions match TRBD2. This CDR3 region has 14 residues. Germline V gene lookup returns CDR1 SSHAT and CDR2 FNYEAQ (reference sequence). The CDR3 sequence is CASSLAGGGDTQYF. CDR3 nucleotides: TGTGCTAGCAGCTTAGCGGGGGGCGGAGATACGCAGTATTTT.

This clone was counted a single time. The CDR3 protein is CASSLTGQGNQPQHF. CDR3 DNA: TGTGCCAGCTCTCTGACAGGGCAAGGCAATCAGCCCCAGCATTTT. V gene TRBV18 combines with J gene TRBJ1-5, with 7 bases identical to TRBD1. Germline CDR1 is KGHSH and CDR2 is LQKENI. Trimming at V came to 6 bases and at J to 2 bases, leaving 7 bases not matched to a gene. The CDR3 has 15 amino acids.

This chain links TRBV5-1 with TRBJ1-1, with a tentative D call TRBD1 (5 bases). CDR3 length: 16 residues. CDR1 is SGHRS, CDR2 YFSETQ, per germline. Trimming shortened V by 0 bases and J by 10 bases, and 22 bases separated the two germline ends. The CDR3 region has the DNA TGCGCCAGCAGCTTGGAGGGTGGGGCGTTTGACAAGGGAGCTTTCTTT. This encodes CASSLEGGAFDKGAFF.

This chain connects TRBV28 to TRBJ1-1, with TRBD1 matching 8 bases. Germline loops: CDR1 MDHEN, CDR2 SYDVKM. This CDR3 has 15 residues. The junction had 6 bases not matched to a gene; V was cut back by 6 bases and J by 0 bases. The chain's CDR3 is CASRFGTGLNTEAFF. The CDR3 coding sequence is TGTGCCAGCAGGTTCGGGACAGGATTGAACACTGAAGCTTTCTTT.

The chain has TRBV30 and TRBJ1-5; 9 bases align to TRBD1. Trimming took 2 bases from V and 6 from J; bases not matched to a gene: 11. The CDR3 is 16 amino acids. Germline V lookup: CDR1 GTSNPN, CDR2 SVGIG (reference sequence). The CDR3 DNA reads as TGTGCCTGGAGTCCTCCGGGACAGGGCACCTTTCAGCCCCAGCATTTT. Its translation: CAWSPPGQGTFQPQHF.